This TCR beta chain was sequenced for a study of blood T cell repertoires in COVID-19. Study at large: Specimens from acute and convalescent COVID-19 originated in the United States, Italy and Spain. T cells, B-cell-depleted T cells, or PBMCs provided the cDNA or gDNA that served as material.

The trim removed 9 bases at V and 8 bases at J, leaving 7 bases unmatched. CDR3 length: 13 amino acids. Germline CDR1 and CDR2: LNHDA and SQIVND (reference sequence). Original analysis: Reference gene primer amplification in the assay estimated nucleated cell counts. Assay: immunoSEQ multiplex PCR; the TCRdb copy retains only in-frame clones and omits some. V and J calls and clone size come straight from that table; D and trimming were deduced from the DNA. The data hold about 150,000 clones, with about 79% observed a single time. The source is a woman in her fifties or sixties in a cohort sampled during active or convalescent COVID-19. The genes are TRBV19 and TRBJ1-6, with 7 bases matching TRBD1. Sequencing used peripheral blood. This CDR3 reads CASIRDRHSPLHF. The CDR3, as DNA: TGTGCCAGCATCCGGGACAGACATTCACCCCTCCACTTT.